This passage covers 24 T cell receptor beta chains from one sample sequenced in a study of CD8 T cells in Susac syndrome. Random hexamers primed reverse transcription of roughly 0.5 to 1 ug RNA. TCRdb ran MiXCR on the immunoSEQ multiplex PCR reads and lists one entry per CDR3 protein. This sample carries 140,000 to 150,000 distinct CDR3 sequences, roughly 94% of them seen once, and the ten largest clones take approximately 0.08%. Sequencing was done on a sample of CD4+ T cells from PBMCs. The receptors here all came from a human donor in good health.

This clonotype was counted a single time. The genes are TRBV29-1 and TRBJ1-2, with D possibly matching TRBD1 (6 bases). V was pared by 6 bases and J by 2 bases, with 10 bases between. The CDR3 is 12 residues long. Germline V gene lookup returns CDR1 SQVTM and CDR2 ANQGSEA. This CDR3 is CSVRGANYGYTF. The CDR3 coding sequence is TGCAGCGTAAGGGGGGCAAACTATGGCTACACCTTC.

V usage is TRBV30 and J usage is TRBJ2-5, with 8 bases lining up with TRBD2. The length of the CDR3 is 15 residues. V dropped 3 bases and J dropped 3; count of bases not matched to a gene: 9. CDR1 and CDR2 from the germline V gene are GTSNPN and SVGIG (reference sequence). In DNA, the CDR3 is TGTGCCTGGAGCAATAGCGAAGCGGGAGAAGAGACCCAGTACTTC. Translating gives CAWSNSEAGEETQYF.

In this sample, this clonotype turned up a few times. This chain connects TRBV27 to TRBJ2-7; 7 bases fit TRBD1. Germline trimming cut 3 bases from V and 1 base from J; bases unmatched to any gene: 3. Germline V CDR1 and CDR2: MNHEY, SMNVEV (reference sequence). The CDR3 loop spans 14 amino acids. The CDR3 region has the DNA TGTGCCAGCAGTTTCCGGGACAGATCCTACGAGCAGTACTTC. It codes for CASSFRDRSYEQYF.

The chain joins TRBV16 to TRBJ2-2, with TRBD2 identical over 10 bases. V shed 3 bases and J 4 bases; nucleotides not matched to a gene: 2. Germline V lookup: CDR1 KGHSY, CDR2 FQNENV. The CDR3 has 15 residues. For the CDR3, the DNA is TGTGCCAGCAGCCAGACTAGCGGGTTCACCGGGGAGCTGTTTTTT. Its translation is CASSQTSGFTGELFF.

V gene TRBV19 combines with J gene TRBJ2-2; D call uncertain. Trimming stripped 8 bases from V and 0 bases from J, with 10 bases between. This CDR3 has 14 residues. Germline CDR1 is LNHDA and CDR2 is SQIVND (reference sequence). The DNA for the CDR3 is TGTGCCAGTCGGATCGGGCCGAACACCGGGGAGCTGTTTTTT. Encoded protein: CASRIGPNTGELFF.

This chain joins TRBV5-1 and TRBJ1-3; the D gene is possibly TRBD1 (5 bases). V was trimmed by 4 bases and J by 0 bases, leaving 14 bases between them. Germline CDR1 is SGHRS and CDR2 is YFSETQ. This CDR3 contains 16 residues. CDR3 bases: TGCGCCAGCAGCCTGGGGCCCTCCCGCTCTGGAAACACCATATATTTT. This encodes CASSLGPSRSGNTIYF.

The CDR3 bases are TGCGCCAGCAGCCAAGATGGGGTGCGGGAGACCCAGTACTTC. It is translated as CASSQDGVRETQYF. The chain couples TRBV4-1 to TRBJ2-5; the D is unclear. The ends were cut back, 0 bases at V and 5 bases at J, with 10 bases in the middle. CDR1 and CDR2 (germline): MGHRA, YSYEKL. The CDR3 has 14 residues.

The V call is TRBV6-1, the J call TRBJ2-7, with 9 bases lining up with TRBD1. V was clipped by 5 bases and J by 3 bases; unmatched bases: 14. The CDR3 extends over 17 amino acids. The germline gives CDR1 MNHNS, CDR2 SASEGT. CDR3 sequence (DNA): TGTGCCAGCAGTCTAGTATCGGGACAGGGAAGACTCTACGAGCAGTACTTC. It encodes CASSLVSGQGRLYEQYF.

The J gene is TRBJ1-1, the V gene TRBV19; D possibly corresponds to TRBD1 (5 bases). The CDR3 contains 11 residues. The germline V gene encodes CDR1 LNHDA and CDR2 SQIVND (reference sequence). The V and J ends lost 6 bases and 10 bases respectively, with 12 bases between them. In nucleotides, the CDR3 is TGTGCCAGTAGAAGGCGGGACGCAGCTTTCTTT. Protein sequence: CASRRRDAAFF.

The chain couples TRBV3-1 to TRBJ2-5, with 12 nucleotides matching TRBD2. The germline CDR1 and CDR2 sequences are LGHDT and YNNKEL (reference sequence). Trimming cost V 6 bases and J 11 bases; bases outside gene matches: 7. There are 13 residues in the CDR3. The DNA for the CDR3 is TGTGCCAGCAGAAGGACTAGCGGGGAAATGCAGTACTTC. This codes for CASRRTSGEMQYF.

This clonotype was found once. The J gene is TRBJ2-6, the V gene TRBV7-6; D gene unclear. This CDR3 spans 16 amino acids. V shed 4 bases and J shed 0 bases, with 10 bases lying between them. CDR1 is SGHVS, CDR2 FNYEAQ, per germline. CDR3 nucleotides: TGTGCCAGCAGCTACAAAGCCCTCTCTGGGGCCAACGTCCTGACTTTC. Protein: CASSYKALSGANVLTF. The full variable domain, in which reference TRBV7-6 and TRBJ2-6 provide the parts outside the CDR3, is GAGVSQSPRYKVTKRGQDVALRCDPISGHVSLYWYRQALGQGPEFLTYFNYEAQQDKSGLPNDRFSAERPEGSISTLTIQRTEQRDSAMYRCASSYKALSGANVLTFGAGSRLTVL.

This chain connects TRBV5-1 to TRBJ1-1; D may be TRBD1 (6 bases). Germline assignment: CDR1 SGHRS and CDR2 YFSETQ. CDR3 size: 15 residues. V lost 0 bases and J lost 2, with 11 bases in between. The CDR3 region has the DNA TGCGCCAGCAGCTTGGAGGGGGGCTATAACACTGAAGCTTTCTTT. Protein product: CASSLEGGYNTEAFF.

The chain combines TRBV25-1 with TRBJ2-5; TRBD2 aligns across 9 bases. Trimming took 5 bases from V and 0 from J; bases not matched to a gene: 7. Germline CDR1 reads MGHDK; CDR2 reads SYGVNS. The CDR3 loop spans 16 amino acids. The CDR3 is CASSPGTSRYQETQYF. The CDR3 nucleotides read TGTGCCAGCAGTCCCGGGACTAGCAGATACCAAGAGACCCAGTACTTC.

The genes are TRBV24-1 and TRBJ2-3; TRBD1 agrees at 8 bases. With 9 bases clipped from V and 4 bases from J, the junction kept 5 bases outside the gene matches. The germline V gene encodes CDR1 KGHDR and CDR2 SFDVKD. The CDR3 has 13 amino acids. The CDR3 is CATSRQGSDTQYF. Written as DNA, the CDR3 is TGTGCCACCTCAAGACAGGGGTCAGATACGCAGTATTTT.

J is TRBJ1-1 and V is TRBV12-3 or TRBV12-4; D not certain. Deletions cut 1 base from V and 4 bases from J, with 4 bases between. The CDR3 contains 12 residues. CDR3 sequence (DNA): TGTGCCAGCAGTTTAGTAGGCACTGAAGCTTTCTTT. As protein: CASSLVGTEAFF.

The CDR3 loop reads CASSLMADNEKLFF. The CDR3 DNA follows: TGTGCCAGCAGTTTAATGGCAGACAATGAAAAACTGTTTTTT. The V and J genes are TRBV28 and TRBJ1-4, with no clear D. Germline CDR1 MDHEN, CDR2 SYDVKM. V was clipped by 2 bases and J by 5 bases, with 9 bases between them. CDR3 length: 14 amino acids.

There are a few counts of this clonotype. This chain uses TRBV29-1 with TRBJ1-2; possibly TRBD1 for D (5 bases). V lost 7 bases and J lost 6, with 18 bases in between. The germline gives CDR1 SQVTM, CDR2 ANQGSEA. The CDR3 has 13 amino acids. CDR3 protein: CSARLTVPDGYTF. In DNA, the CDR3 is TGCAGCGCGAGGTTGACAGTACCTGATGGCTACACCTTC.

The chain combines TRBV15 with TRBJ2-2; 9 nucleotides agree with TRBD2. After removal of 3 bases from V and 2 bases from J, the junction contained 7 bases not matched to a gene. Germline loops: CDR1 LNHNV, CDR2 YYDKDF (reference sequence). This CDR3 is built from 17 residues. The CDR3 sequence: CATSSLIAGVNTGELFF. In DNA form, the CDR3 reads TGTGCCACCAGCAGTCTTATAGCGGGAGTTAACACCGGGGAGCTGTTTTTT.

The chain uses TRBV12-3 or TRBV12-4 and TRBJ2-5, with TRBD2 matching over 7 bases. V lost 3 bases and J lost 0; bases outside the gene matches: 4. CDR3 length equals 15 residues. This chain's CDR3 is CASSLSGKNQETQYF. In nucleotides, the CDR3 is TGTGCCAGCAGTTTGAGCGGGAAGAACCAAGAGACCCAGTACTTC.

The V call is TRBV30, the J call TRBJ2-7; D is ambiguous. The V gene lost 2 bases and the J gene lost 2 bases, with 7 bases spanning the gap. Looked up from germline, CDR1 is GTSNPN and CDR2 is SVGIG (reference sequence). The CDR3 is 12 residues long. The CDR3 loop is CAWSKGTYEQYF. In DNA form, the CDR3 reads TGTGCCTGGAGTAAGGGAACCTACGAGCAGTACTTC.

The V gene is TRBV9, the J gene TRBJ1-1; tentatively, D is TRBD1 (5 bases). V was clipped by 2 bases and J by 5 bases, with 7 bases between them. Germline CDR1 reads SGDLS; CDR2 reads YYNGEE. The CDR3 runs 12 residues. CDR3 DNA: TGTGCCAGCAGCGTGGGGGGAACTGAAGCTTTCTTT. This gives the protein CASSVGGTEAFF.

The chain carries TRBV4-1 and TRBJ1-5, with a tentative D call TRBD1 (5 bases). The CDR3 runs 15 residues. The V and J ends lost 2 bases and 4 bases respectively, with 12 bases between them. Germline lookup yields CDR1 MGHRA and CDR2 YSYEKL. The CDR3 coding sequence is TGCGCCAGCAGCCAACAGGGCCTGGGAAATCAGCCCCAGCATTTT. It is translated as CASSQQGLGNQPQHF.

This rearrangement joins TRBV12-3 or TRBV12-4 to TRBJ1-1; 8 bases align to TRBD1. CDR3 length: 13 residues. With 7 bases clipped from V and 7 bases from J, the junction kept 8 bases outside the gene matches. In DNA, the CDR3 is TGTGCCAGCACCGGACAGGGCCCCGTTGAAGCTTTCTTT. Protein: CASTGQGPVEAFF.

This chain connects TRBV27 to TRBJ1-1; D is possibly TRBD1 (6 bases). CDR1 is MNHEY, CDR2 SMNVEV, per germline (reference sequence). The germline V and J ends were trimmed by 0 bases and 0 bases, with 14 bases remaining between them. This CDR3 has 17 amino acids. The CDR3 coding sequence is TGTGCCAGCAGTTTATCGAGGGGGGGAATGGTGAACACTGAAGCTTTCTTT. Its translation is CASSLSRGGMVNTEAFF.